The TCR beta chain under discussion was sequenced for a study of radiotherapy plus CTLA-4 blockade in lung cancer. The data were produced by immunoSEQ multiplex PCR, yet TCRdb's version contains in-frame clones alone and is incomplete. The data hold approximately 70,000 clones, with approximately 76% observed a single time. This CDR3 is built from 15 residues. Germline values: CDR1 SGHVS, CDR2 FQNEAQ. After removal of 1 base from V and 6 bases from J, the junction contained 0 bases not matched to a gene. This chain joins TRBV7-8 and TRBJ1-6; 10 bases fit TRBD1. The clonotype originates from a human donor with non-small cell lung cancer whose response to radiotherapy plus ipilimumab could not be evaluated. Some clones in this sample may be carry-over from other donors' samples. Sequenced here: peripheral blood, sampled from a patient treated with radiotherapy plus ipilimumab. This chain's CDR3 is CASSLGQGANSPLHF. In DNA form, the CDR3 reads TGTGCCAGCAGCTTAGGACAGGGGGCTAATTCACCCCTCCACTTT. Using reference TRBV7-8 and TRBJ1-6 for the parts outside the CDR3, the full variable domain is GAGVSQSPRYKVAKRGQDVALRCDPISGHVSLFWYQQALGQGPEFLTYFQNEAQLDKSGLPSDRFFAERPEGSVSTLKIQRTQQEDSAVYLCASSLGQGANSPLHFGNGTRLTVT.